This T cell receptor (beta chain) was profiled in a study of technical replicates of blood from a few donors. V was clipped by 8 bases and J by 8 bases; unmatched bases: 9. The CDR3 covers 15 residues. In germline, CDR1 is SNHLY, CDR2 FYNNEI. Generated by immunoSEQ multiplex PCR, the TCRdb table keeps only in-frame clones and is missing some. The sample yields about 83,000 clones, approximately 92% seen once. V gene TRBV2 combines with J gene TRBJ2-1, with 13 positions matching TRBD2. Sequencing input: T cells isolated from PBMCs. This sequence originates from a human donor in good health. The CDR3 loop reads CASHTGLAGVDEQFF. The CDR3 coding sequence is TGTGCCAGCCACACCGGACTAGCGGGAGTTGATGAGCAGTTCTTC.